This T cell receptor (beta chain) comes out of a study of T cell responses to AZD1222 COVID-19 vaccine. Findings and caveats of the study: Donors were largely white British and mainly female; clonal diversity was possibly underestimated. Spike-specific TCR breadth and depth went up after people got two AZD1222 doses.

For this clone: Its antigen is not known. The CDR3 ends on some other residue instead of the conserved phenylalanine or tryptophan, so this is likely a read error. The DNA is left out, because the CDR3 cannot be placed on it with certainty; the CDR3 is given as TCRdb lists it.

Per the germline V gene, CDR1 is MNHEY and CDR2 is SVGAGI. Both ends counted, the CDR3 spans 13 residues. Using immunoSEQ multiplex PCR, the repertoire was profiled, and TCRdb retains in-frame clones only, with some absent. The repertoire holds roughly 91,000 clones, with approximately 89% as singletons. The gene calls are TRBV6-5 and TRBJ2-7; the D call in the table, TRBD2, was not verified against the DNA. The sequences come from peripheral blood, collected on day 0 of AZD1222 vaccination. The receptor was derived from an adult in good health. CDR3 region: CATSTTITDPRIL.